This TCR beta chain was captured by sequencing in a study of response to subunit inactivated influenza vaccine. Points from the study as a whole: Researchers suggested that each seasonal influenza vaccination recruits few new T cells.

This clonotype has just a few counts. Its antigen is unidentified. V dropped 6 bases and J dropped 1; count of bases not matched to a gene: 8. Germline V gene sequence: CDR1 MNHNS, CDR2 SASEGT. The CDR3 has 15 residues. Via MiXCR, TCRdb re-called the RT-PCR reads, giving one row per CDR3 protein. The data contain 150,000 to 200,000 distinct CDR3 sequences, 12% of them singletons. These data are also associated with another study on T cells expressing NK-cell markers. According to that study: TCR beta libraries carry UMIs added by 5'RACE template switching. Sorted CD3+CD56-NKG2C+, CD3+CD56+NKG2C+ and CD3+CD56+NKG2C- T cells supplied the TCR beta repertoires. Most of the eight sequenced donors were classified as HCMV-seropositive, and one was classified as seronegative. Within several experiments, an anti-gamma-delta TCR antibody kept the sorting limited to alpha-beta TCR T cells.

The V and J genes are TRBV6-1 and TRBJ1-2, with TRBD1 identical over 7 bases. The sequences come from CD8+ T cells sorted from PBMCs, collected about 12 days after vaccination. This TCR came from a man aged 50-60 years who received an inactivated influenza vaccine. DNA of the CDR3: TGTGCCAGCAGCCCGGGACAGAGCCTTAACTATGGCTACACCTTC. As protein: CASSPGQSLNYGYTF.